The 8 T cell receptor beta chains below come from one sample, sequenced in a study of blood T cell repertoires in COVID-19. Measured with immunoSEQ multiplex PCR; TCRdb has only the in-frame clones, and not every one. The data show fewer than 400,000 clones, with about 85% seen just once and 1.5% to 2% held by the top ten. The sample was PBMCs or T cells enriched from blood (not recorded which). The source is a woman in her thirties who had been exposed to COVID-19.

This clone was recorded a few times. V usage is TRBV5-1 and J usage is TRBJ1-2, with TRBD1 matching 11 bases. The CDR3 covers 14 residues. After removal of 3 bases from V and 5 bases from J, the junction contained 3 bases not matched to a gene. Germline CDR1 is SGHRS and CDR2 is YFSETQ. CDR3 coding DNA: TGCGCCAGCAGCTCGGGACAGGGGGAGTATGGCTACACCTTC. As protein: CASSSGQGEYGYTF.

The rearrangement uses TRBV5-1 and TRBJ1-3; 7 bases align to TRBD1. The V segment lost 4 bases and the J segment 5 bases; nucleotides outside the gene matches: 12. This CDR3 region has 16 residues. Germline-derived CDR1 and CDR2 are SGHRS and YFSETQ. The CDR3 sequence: CASSPSVGTERNTIYF. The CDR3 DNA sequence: TGCGCCAGCAGCCCATCGGTGGGGACAGAAAGAAACACCATATATTTT.

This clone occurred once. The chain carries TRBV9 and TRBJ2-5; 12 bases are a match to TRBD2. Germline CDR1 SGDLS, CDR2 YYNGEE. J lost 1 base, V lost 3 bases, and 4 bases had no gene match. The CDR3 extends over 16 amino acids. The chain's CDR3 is CASSDRLAGVQETQYF. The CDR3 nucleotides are TGTGCCAGCAGCGATAGACTAGCGGGGGTCCAAGAGACCCAGTACTTC.

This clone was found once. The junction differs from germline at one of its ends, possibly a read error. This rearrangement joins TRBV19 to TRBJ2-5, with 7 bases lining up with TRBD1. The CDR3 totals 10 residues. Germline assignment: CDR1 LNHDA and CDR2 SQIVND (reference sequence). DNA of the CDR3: TGCGGGGCAGGGGGTGAGACCCAGTACTTC. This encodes CGAGGETQYF.

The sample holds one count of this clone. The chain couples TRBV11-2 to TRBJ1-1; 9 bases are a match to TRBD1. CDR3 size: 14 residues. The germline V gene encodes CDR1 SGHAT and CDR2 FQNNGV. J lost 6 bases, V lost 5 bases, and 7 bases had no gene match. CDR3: CASSPGDRAPEAFF. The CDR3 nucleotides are TGTGCCAGCAGCCCCGGGGACAGGGCTCCTGAAGCTTTCTTT.

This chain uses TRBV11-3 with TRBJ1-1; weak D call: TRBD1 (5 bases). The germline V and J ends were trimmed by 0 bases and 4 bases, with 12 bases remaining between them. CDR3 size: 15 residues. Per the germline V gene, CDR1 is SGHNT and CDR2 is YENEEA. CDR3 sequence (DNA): TGTGCCAGCAGCTTAGATGGTTCAGGGCGCACTGAAGCTTTCTTT. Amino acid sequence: CASSLDGSGRTEAFF. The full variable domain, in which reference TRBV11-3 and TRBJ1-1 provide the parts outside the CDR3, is EAGVVQSPRYKIIEKKQPVAFWCNPISGHNTLYWYLQNLGQGPELLIRYENEEAVDDSQLPKDRFSAERLKGVDSTLKIQPAELGDSAVYLCASSLDGSGRTEAFFGQGTRLTVV.

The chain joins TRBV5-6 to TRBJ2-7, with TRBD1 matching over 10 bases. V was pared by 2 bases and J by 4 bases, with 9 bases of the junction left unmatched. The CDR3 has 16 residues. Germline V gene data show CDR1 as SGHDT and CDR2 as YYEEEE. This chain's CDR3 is CASSFWSGTGVYEQYF. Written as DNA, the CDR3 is TGTGCCAGCAGCTTTTGGTCCGGGACAGGGGTATACGAGCAGTACTTC.

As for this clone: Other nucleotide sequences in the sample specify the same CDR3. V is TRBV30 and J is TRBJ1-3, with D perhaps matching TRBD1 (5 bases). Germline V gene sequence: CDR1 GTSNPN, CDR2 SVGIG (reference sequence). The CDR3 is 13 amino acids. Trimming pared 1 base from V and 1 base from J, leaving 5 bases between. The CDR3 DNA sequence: TGTGCCTGGAGTGAGGGGTCTGGAAACACCATATATTTT. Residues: CAWSEGSGNTIYF.